Described below is a single TCR beta chain sequence and its context. What it recognizes is unknown. The data belong to a study of cytomegalovirus exposure and HLA in healthy donors. Findings and caveats of the study: Earlier results showed most TCR beta V segments being productive about 90% or about 30% of the time.

The PCR used 60 Vbeta and 13 Jbeta primers. Produced via immunoSEQ multiplex PCR; TCRdb's table is partial and in-frame only. The sample holds fewer than 130,000 clones, 74% seen once. Source material: PBMCs. The receptor's source is a man between 45 and 60 years old in good health and CMV-seropositive.

DNA of the CDR3: TGTGCCAGCAGCTTCGGTCCGCAAGAGACCCAGTACTTC. It specifies CASSFGPQETQYF. The rearrangement joins TRBV11-3 to TRBJ2-5; D remains unclear. The CDR3 contains 13 residues. Looked up from germline, CDR1 is SGHNT and CDR2 is YENEEA. With 3 bases removed from V and 2 bases from J, the gap between germline ends came to 7 bases. The full variable domain, its missing parts supplied by reference TRBV11-3 and TRBJ2-5, is EAGVVQSPRYKIIEKKQPVAFWCNPISGHNTLYWYLQNLGQGPELLIRYENEEAVDDSQLPKDRFSAERLKGVDSTLKIQPAELGDSAVYLCASSFGPQETQYFGPGTRLLVL.